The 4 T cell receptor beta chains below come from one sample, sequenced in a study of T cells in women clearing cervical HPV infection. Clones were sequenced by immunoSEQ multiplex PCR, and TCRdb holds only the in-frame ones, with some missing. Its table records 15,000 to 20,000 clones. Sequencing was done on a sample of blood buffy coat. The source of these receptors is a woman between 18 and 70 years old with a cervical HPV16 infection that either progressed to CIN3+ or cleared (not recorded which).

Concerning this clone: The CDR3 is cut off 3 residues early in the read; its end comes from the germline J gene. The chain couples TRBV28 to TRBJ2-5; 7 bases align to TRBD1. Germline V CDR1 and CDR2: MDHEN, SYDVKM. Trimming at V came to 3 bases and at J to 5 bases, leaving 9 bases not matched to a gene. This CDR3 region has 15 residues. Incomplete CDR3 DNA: TGTGCCAGCAGTTTTAAGGGGGCCCCTCAGGAGACC. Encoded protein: CASSFKGAPQET. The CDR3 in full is CASSFKGAPQETQYF.

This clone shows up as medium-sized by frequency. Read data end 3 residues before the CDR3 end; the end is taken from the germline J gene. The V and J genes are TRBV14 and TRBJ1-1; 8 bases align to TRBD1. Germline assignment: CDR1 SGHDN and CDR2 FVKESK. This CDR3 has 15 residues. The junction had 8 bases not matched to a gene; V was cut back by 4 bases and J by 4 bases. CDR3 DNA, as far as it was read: TGTGCCAGCAGCCCCTTCCAGGGGGCTGGCACTGAA. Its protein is CASSPFQGAGTE. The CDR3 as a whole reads CASSPFQGAGTEAFF.

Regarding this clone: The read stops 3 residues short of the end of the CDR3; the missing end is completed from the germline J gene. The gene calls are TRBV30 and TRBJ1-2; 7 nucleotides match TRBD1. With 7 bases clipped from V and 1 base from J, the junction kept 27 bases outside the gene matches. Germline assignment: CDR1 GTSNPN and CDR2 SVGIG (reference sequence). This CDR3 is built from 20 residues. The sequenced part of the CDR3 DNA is TGTGCCTCAGCCTCGGTAGCCGACGGACAGGTAACTATCCATAACTATGGC. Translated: CASASVADGQVTIHNYG. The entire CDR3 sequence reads CASASVADGQVTIHNYGYTF.

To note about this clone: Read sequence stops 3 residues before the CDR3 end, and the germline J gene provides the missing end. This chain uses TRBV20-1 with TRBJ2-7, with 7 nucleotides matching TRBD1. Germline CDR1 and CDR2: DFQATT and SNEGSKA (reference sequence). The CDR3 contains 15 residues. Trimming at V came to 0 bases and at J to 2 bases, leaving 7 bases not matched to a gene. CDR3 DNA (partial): TGCAGTGCTAGAGACGCCCGGGACAGAGCCTACGAG. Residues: CSARDARDRAYE. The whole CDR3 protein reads CSARDARDRAYEQYF.